One sample yielded the 3 T cell receptor beta chains listed below, sequenced in a study of CD8 T cells in Susac syndrome. The authors reverse transcribed about 0.5 to 1 ug RNA with random hexamers. TCRdb ran MiXCR on the immunoSEQ multiplex PCR reads and lists one entry per CDR3 protein. The sample contains around 280,000 distinct CDR3 sequences, more than 75% of which appear only once. The sample comprised CD8+ T cells from PBMCs. All receptors derive from a human donor with multiple sclerosis.

V is TRBV9 and J is TRBJ2-3; the match to TRBD2 covers 8 bases. Trimming removed 0 bases from V and 5 bases from J; junction bases left unmatched: 5. Germline CDR1 and CDR2: SGDLS and YYNGEE. This CDR3 contains 15 residues. The CDR3 spells CASSVDGRAVDTQYF. CDR3 sequence (DNA): TGTGCCAGCAGCGTAGACGGGAGGGCCGTAGATACGCAGTATTTT.

V and J are TRBV9 and TRBJ2-3, with TRBD2 matching 12 bases. J was trimmed by 5 bases and V by 3 bases; bases with no gene match: 4. Germline CDR1 is SGDLS and CDR2 is YYNGEE. This CDR3 is 15 amino acids long. The CDR3 region is CASSATSGRGDTQYF. The DNA for the CDR3 is TGTGCCAGCAGCGCGACTAGCGGGAGAGGAGATACGCAGTATTTT.

The chain is built from TRBV21-1 and TRBJ2-1. TRBV21-1 is an annotated pseudogene. CDR3 length equals 18 residues. In DNA, the CDR3 is TGTGCCAGCAGCACCTCGTACGATACAGGGAGGGCCTACAATGAGCAGTTCTTC. Protein: CASSTSYDTGRAYNEQFF.